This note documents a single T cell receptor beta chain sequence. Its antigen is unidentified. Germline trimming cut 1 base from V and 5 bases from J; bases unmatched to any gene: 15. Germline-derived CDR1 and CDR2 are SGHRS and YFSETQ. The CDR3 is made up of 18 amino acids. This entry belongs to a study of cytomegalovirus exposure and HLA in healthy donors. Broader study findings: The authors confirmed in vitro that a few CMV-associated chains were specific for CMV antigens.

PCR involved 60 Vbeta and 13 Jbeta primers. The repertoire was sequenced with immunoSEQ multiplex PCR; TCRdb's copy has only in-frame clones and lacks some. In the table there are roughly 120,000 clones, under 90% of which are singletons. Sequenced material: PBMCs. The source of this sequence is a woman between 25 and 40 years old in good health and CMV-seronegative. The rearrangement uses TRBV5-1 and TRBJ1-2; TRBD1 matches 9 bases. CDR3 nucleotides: TGCGCCAGCAGCTTGTCGCCTCCTGGCGGCGGACAGGGGTATGGCTACACCTTC. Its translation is CASSLSPPGGGQGYGYTF.